The subject of this entry is one T cell receptor (beta chain). The target antigen is unknown. Donors gave around 10 milliliters of peripheral blood apiece. These data belong to a study of blood T cells in healthy people across ages. Study observations and caveats: In long-lived donors, naive CD4+ cell counts and diversity exceeded those of aged donors.

The CDR3 is made up of 15 amino acids. The V end lost 8 bases, the J end lost 0 bases, and 14 bases lay between the germline ends. With a J-beta primer mix and a sample-barcoded 5' primer, a second PCR ran roughly 6 to 11 cycles. TCRdb ran MiXCR on the 5' RACE reads and lists one entry per CDR3 protein. Altogether about a million distinct CDR3 sequences are present, around 54% being singletons, with the ten largest covering about a fifth. The TCR originated in a woman aged 55-69 years in good health. The sequenced sample was blood. The chain combines TRBV12-3 or TRBV12-4 with TRBJ1-5; TRBD1 is a possible D gene (5 bases). CDR3 sequence reads: CASSNWGYSNQPQHF. The CDR3 nucleotides are TGTGCCAGCTCCAATTGGGGGTATAGCAATCAGCCCCAGCATTTT.